The 6 T cell receptor beta chains below were found in one sample sequenced in a study of blood T cell repertoires in COVID-19. TCRdb keeps only in-frame clones here, not all; method: immunoSEQ multiplex PCR. The sample lists about 220,000 clones; roughly 80% were seen once. The sequencing input was peripheral blood. Source of these receptors: a woman aged 70-85 years with COVID-19, enrolled during active disease.

The chain links TRBV9 to TRBJ1-1; D possibly corresponds to TRBD1 (6 bases). V shed 0 bases and J shed 2 bases, with 11 bases lying between them. CDR3 length equals 15 residues. The germline V gene has CDR1 SGDLS and CDR2 YYNGEE. The CDR3: CASSVVGQTNTEAFF. As DNA, the CDR3 is TGTGCCAGCAGCGTAGTAGGACAGACTAACACTGAAGCTTTCTTT. Complete variable domain (other parts from reference TRBV9 and TRBJ1-1): DSGVTQTPKHLITATGQRVTLRCSPRSGDLSVYWYQQSLDQGLQFLIQYYNGEERAKGNILERFSAQQFPDLHSELNLSSLELGDSALYFCASSVVGQTNTEAFFGQGTRLTVV.

The chain uses TRBV11-2 and TRBJ2-2, with D perhaps matching TRBD1 (7 bases). The CDR3 contains 18 residues. Trimming stripped 9 bases from V and 5 bases from J, with 28 bases between. Germline V CDR1 and CDR2: SGHAT, FQNNGV. The chain's CDR3 is CARYWRGRVFRNTGELFF. The CDR3, as DNA: TGTGCCAGGTATTGGAGGGGGCGAGTATTCCGGAATACCGGGGAGCTGTTTTTT.

V is TRBV5-4 and J is TRBJ1-6; perhaps TRBD1 as D (6 bases). Germline lookup yields CDR1 SGHNT and CDR2 YYREEE (reference sequence). V was trimmed by 2 bases and J by 11 bases, leaving 17 bases between them. CDR3 length: 15 amino acids. CDR3: CASSLTGTLITPLHF. CDR3 nucleotides: TGTGCCAGCAGCTTAACAGGGACCCTCATCACACCCCTCCACTTT.

The genes are TRBV18 and TRBJ1-1, with 7 bases matching TRBD1. The CDR3 is made up of 14 amino acids. V lost 0 bases, J lost 6 bases, and 4 bases stayed unmatched. Per germline, CDR1 KGHSH and CDR2 LQKENI. DNA for the CDR3: TGTGCCAGCTCACCACCGGGTCAGGGGGCTGAAGCTTTCTTT. Its translation is CASSPPGQGAEAFF. The full variable domain, completed using reference TRBV18 and TRBJ1-1, is NAGVMQNPRHLVRRRGQEARLRCSPMKGHSHVYWYRQLPEEGLKFMVYLQKENIIDESGMPKERFSAEFPKEGPSILRIQQVVRGDSAAYFCASSPPGQGAEAFFGQGTRLTVV.

The chain carries TRBV29-1 and TRBJ2-2, with 9 bases lining up with TRBD1. The CDR3 is 14 amino acids. V lost 5 bases, J lost 5 bases, and 6 bases stayed unmatched. CDR1 and CDR2 (germline): SQVTM, ANQGSEA. The CDR3 protein is CSVRDRGSTGELFF. Written as DNA, the CDR3 is TGCAGCGTTCGTGACAGGGGGTCAACCGGGGAGCTGTTTTTT.

The gene calls are TRBV14 and TRBJ2-2, with TRBD2 identical over 10 bases. The germline CDR1 and CDR2 sequences are SGHDN and FVKESK. J gave up 5 bases and V 4 bases, and 4 bases lay outside the gene matches. The CDR3 runs 15 residues. DNA of the CDR3: TGTGCCAGCAGCCCTAGCGGGAGCAGGACCGGGGAGCTGTTTTTT. Translation gives CASSPSGSRTGELFF.